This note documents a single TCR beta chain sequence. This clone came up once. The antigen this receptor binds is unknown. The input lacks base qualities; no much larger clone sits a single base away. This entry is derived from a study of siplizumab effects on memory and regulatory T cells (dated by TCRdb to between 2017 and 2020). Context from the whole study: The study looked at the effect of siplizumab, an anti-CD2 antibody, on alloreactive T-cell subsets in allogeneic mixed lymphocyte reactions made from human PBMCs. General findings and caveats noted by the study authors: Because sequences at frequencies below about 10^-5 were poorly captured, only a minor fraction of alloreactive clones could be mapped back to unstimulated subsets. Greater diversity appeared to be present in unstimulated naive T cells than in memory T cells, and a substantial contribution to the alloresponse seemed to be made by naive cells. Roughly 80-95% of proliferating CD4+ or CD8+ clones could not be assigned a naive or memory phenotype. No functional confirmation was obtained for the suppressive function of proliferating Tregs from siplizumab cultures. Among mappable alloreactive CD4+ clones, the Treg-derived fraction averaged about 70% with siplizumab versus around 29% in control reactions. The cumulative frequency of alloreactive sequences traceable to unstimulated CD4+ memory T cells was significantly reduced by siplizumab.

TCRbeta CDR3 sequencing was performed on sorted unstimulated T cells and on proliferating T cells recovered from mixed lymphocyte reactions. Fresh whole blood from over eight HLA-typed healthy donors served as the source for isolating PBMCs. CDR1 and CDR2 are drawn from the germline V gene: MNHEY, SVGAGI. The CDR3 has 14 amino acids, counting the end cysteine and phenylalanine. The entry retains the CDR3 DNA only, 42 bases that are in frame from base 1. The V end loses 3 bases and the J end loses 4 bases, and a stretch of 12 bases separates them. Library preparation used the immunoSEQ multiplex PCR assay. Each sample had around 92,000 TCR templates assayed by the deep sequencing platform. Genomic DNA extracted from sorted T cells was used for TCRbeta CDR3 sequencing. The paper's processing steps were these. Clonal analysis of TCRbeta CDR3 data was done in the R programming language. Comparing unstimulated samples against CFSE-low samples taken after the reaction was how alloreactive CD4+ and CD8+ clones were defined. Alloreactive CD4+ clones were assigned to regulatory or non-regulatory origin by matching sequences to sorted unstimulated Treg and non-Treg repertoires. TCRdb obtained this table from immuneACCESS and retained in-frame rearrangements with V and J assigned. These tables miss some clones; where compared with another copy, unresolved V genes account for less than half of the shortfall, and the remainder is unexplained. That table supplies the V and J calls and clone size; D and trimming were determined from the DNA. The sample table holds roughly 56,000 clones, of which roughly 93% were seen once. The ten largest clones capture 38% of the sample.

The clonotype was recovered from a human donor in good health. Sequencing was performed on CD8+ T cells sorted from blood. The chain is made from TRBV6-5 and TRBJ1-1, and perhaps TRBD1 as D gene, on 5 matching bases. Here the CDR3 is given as CASSYGQGSTEAFF. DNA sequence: TGTGCCAGCAGTTATGGGCAGGGAAGCACTGAAGCTTTCTTT.